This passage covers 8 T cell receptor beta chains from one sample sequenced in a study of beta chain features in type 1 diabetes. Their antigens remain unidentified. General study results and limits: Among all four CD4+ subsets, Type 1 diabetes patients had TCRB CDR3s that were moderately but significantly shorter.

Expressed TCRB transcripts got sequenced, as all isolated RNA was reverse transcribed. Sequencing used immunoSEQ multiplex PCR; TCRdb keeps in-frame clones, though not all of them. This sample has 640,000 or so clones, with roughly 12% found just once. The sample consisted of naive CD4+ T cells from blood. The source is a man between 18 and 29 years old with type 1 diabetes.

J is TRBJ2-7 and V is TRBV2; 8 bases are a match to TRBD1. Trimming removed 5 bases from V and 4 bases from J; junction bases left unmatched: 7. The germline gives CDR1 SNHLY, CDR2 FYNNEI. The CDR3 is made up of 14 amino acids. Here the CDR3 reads CASSKAGGWYEQYF. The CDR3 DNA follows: TGTGCCAGCAGTAAGGCAGGGGGCTGGTACGAGCAGTACTTC.

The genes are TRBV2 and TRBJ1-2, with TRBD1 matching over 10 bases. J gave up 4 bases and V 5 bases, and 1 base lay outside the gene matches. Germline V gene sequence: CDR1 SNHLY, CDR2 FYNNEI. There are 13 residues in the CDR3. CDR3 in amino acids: CASSWTGGYGYTF. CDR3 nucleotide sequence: TGTGCCAGCAGTTGGACAGGGGGCTATGGCTACACCTTC.

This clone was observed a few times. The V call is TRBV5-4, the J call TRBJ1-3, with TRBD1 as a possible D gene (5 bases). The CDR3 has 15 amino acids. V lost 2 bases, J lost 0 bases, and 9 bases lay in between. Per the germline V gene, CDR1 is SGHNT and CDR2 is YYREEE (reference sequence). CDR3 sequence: CASSFGGVSGNTIYF. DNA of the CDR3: TGTGCCAGCAGCTTTGGAGGGGTCTCTGGAAACACCATATATTTT.

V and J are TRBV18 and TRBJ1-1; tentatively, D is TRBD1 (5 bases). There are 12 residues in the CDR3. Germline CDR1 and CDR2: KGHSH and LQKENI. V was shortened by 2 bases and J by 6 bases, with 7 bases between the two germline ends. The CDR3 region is CASSPGGAEAFF. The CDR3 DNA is TGTGCCAGCTCACCAGGGGGGGCTGAAGCTTTCTTT.

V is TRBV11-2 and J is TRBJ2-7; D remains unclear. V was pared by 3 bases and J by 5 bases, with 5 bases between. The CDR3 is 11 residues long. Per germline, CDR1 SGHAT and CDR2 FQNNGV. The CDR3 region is CASSFYNEQYF. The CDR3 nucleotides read TGTGCCAGCAGCTTTTACAACGAGCAGTACTTC.

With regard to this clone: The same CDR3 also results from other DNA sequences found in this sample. CDR3 protein: CASSYSGYGYTF. CDR3 in DNA: TGTGCCAGCAGTTACTCGGGTTATGGCTACACCTTC. The rearrangement joins TRBV6-5 to TRBJ1-2, with no clear D. CDR1 and CDR2 from the germline V gene are MNHEY and SVGAGI. Trimming stripped 0 bases from V and 5 bases from J, with 4 bases between. The CDR3 is 12 amino acids.

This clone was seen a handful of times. The CDR3 sequence is CARTGDNQPQHF. The DNA of the CDR3 is TGTGCTAGGACAGGGGACAATCAGCCCCAGCATTTT. V gene TRBV12-5 combines with J gene TRBJ1-5; 8 bases fit TRBD1. The germline CDR1 and CDR2 sequences are LGHNT and FRNRAP. The trim removed 9 bases at V and 3 bases at J, leaving 1 base unmatched. There are 12 residues in the CDR3. The full variable domain, rest sourced from reference TRBV12-5 and TRBJ1-5, is DARVTQTPRHKVTEMGQEVTMRCQPILGHNTVFWYRQTMMQGLELLAYFRNRAPLDDSGMPKDRFSAEMPDATLATLKIQPSEPRDSAVYFCARTGDNQPQHFGDGTRLSIL.

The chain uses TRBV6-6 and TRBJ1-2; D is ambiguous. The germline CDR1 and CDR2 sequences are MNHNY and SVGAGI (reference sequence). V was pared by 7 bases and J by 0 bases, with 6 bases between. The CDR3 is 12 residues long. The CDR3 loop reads CASTTTNYGYTF. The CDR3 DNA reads TGTGCCAGCACCACCACTAACTATGGCTACACCTTC.